The T cell receptor (beta chain) described here comes from a study of blood T cell repertoires in COVID-19. Study summary: The origin of the acute and convalescent COVID-19 samples was the United States, Italy and Spain. PBMCs, B-cell-depleted T cells, or T cells were the source of the cDNA or gDNA that made up the material.

This clone was observed a single time. In the original workflow: Reference gene primer amplification gave nucleated cell count estimates. Only in-frame clones appear in the TCRdb table, and some are missing; sequencing was by immunoSEQ multiplex PCR. V and J calls and clone size follow that table, whereas D and trimming were derived from the DNA. The table includes about 150,000 clones, roughly 82% detected once. V lost 6 bases and J lost 1, with 12 bases in between. CDR1 MNHEY and CDR2 SVGAGI come from the germline V gene. This CDR3 is built from 14 residues. This sequence joins TRBV6-5 and TRBJ1-1, with a tentative D call TRBD1 (6 bases). This receptor was obtained from a man between 65 and 85 years old with acute or convalescent COVID-19. Sequenced input: peripheral blood. The CDR3 region is CASRGTSGNTEAFF. The CDR3 DNA sequence: TGTGCCAGCAGGGGGACATCGGGGAACACTGAAGCTTTCTTT.